A selection of T cell receptor beta chains follows, all from one sample in a study of T cells in tumors after PD-1 blockade. Here immunoSEQ multiplex PCR was the method, and the copy in TCRdb shows in-frame clones only, minus some. This table has some 8,700 clones, around 60% appearing once. Material: tumor tissue, obtained after anti-PD-1 treatment. The receptor source for this set is a human donor with basal cell carcinoma. The CDR3 runs from the conserved cysteine through the conserved F or W. Fields, in order: J gene, D gene, V gene, clone size, CDR3 protein, CDR3 DNA. The D gene is left open where the match is weak. Clone size is not always given. Where it is, it says once, few, many or a class for expanded clones.

J: TRBJ2-7
D: .
V: TRBV15
size: .
CDR3: CATSRDRLAIPYEQYF
DNA: TGTGCCACCAGCAGAGATCGGCTAGCGATTCCCTACGAGCAGTACTTC

J: TRBJ2-5
D: .
V: TRBV11-3
size: .
CDR3: CASSLDSTQTQYF
DNA: TGTGCCAGCAGCTTGGACTCCACCCAGACCCAGTACTTC

J: TRBJ1-1
D: TRBD1
V: TRBV6-5
size: .
CDR3: CASTQGGPLGTEAFF
DNA: TGTGCCAGCACCCAGGGGGGGCCTTTGGGGACTGAAGCTTTCTTT

J: TRBJ1-1
D: .
V: TRBV6-6
size: few
CDR3: CASTDRGDPTGEAFF
DNA: TGTGCCAGCACCGACCGTGGCGACCCTACGGGTGAAGCTTTCTTT

J: TRBJ1-6
D: .
V: TRBV4-1
size: few
CDR3: CASSQDGQLTTLNSPLHF
DNA: TGCGCCAGCAGCCAAGATGGGCAGCTTACCACCCTTAATTCACCCCTCCACTTT

J: TRBJ2-5
D: TRBD2
V: TRBV5-1
size: .
CDR3: CASSQGLALETQYF
DNA: TGCGCCAGCAGCCAGGGACTAGCGCTTGAGACCCAGTACTTC

J: TRBJ1-6
D: .
V: TRBV4-1
size: .
CDR3: CASSQEYKGPGLTYSPLHF
DNA: TGCGCCAGCAGCCAAGAATATAAGGGACCGGGACTGACTTATTCACCCCTCCACTTT

J: TRBJ2-1
D: TRBD2
V: TRBV5-4
size: few
CDR3: CASSFGLAGGIGNEQFF
DNA: TGTGCCAGCAGTTTCGGACTAGCGGGGGGTATTGGCAATGAGCAGTTCTTC

J: TRBJ1-2
D: TRBD1
V: TRBV3-1/TRBV3-2
size: medium-sized
CDR3: CASSNRGSANYGYTF
DNA: TGTGCCAGCAGCAACAGGGGATCTGCTAACTATGGCTACACCTTC

J: TRBJ2-3
D: .
V: TRBV7-9
size: few
CDR3: CASSLGQRLPTDTQYF
DNA: TGTGCCAGCAGCTTGGGACAAAGGCTCCCCACAGATACGCAGTATTTT

J: TRBJ1-1
D: .
V: TRBV11-1
size: .
CDR3: CASSLAAGLRANTEAFF
DNA: TGTGCCAGCAGCTTAGCAGCAGGGCTGAGGGCGAACACTGAAGCTTTCTTT